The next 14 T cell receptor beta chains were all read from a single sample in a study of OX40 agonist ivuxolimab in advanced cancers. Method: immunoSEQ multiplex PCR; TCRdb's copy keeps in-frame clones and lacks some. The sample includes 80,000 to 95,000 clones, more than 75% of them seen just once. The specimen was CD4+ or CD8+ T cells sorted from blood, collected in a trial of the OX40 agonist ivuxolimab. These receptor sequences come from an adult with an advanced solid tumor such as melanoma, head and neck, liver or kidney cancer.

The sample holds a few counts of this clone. The CDR3 spells CASSHSPPDTEHSPLHF. The CDR3 DNA follows: TGCGCCAGCAGTCACAGCCCCCCGGACACCGAGCATTCACCCCTCCACTTT. V and J are TRBV5-1 and TRBJ1-6; perhaps TRBD1 as D (5 bases). CDR3 length: 17 amino acids. V lost 5 bases and J 8 bases, leaving 23 bases between the germline ends. Germline V gene lookup returns CDR1 SGHRS and CDR2 YFSETQ.

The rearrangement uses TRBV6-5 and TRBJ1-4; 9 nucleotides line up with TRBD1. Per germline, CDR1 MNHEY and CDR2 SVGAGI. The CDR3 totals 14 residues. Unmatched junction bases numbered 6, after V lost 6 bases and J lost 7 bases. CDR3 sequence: CASRNRGLSEKLFF. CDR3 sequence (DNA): TGTGCCAGCAGAAACAGGGGGCTAAGTGAAAAACTGTTTTTT.

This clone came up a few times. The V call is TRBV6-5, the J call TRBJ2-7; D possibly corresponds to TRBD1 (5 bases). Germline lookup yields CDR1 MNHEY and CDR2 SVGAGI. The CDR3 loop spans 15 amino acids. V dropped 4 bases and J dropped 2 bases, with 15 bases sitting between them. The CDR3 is CASSSPRGVAYEQYF. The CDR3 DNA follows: TGTGCCAGCAGTTCTCCAAGGGGCGTTGCCTACGAGCAGTACTTC.

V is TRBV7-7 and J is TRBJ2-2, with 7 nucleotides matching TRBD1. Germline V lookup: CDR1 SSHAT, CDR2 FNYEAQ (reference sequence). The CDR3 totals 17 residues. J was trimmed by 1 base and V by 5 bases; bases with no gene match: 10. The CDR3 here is CASSPPPGTENTGELFF. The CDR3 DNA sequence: TGTGCCAGCAGCCCCCCTCCCGGGACAGAGAACACCGGGGAGCTGTTTTTT.

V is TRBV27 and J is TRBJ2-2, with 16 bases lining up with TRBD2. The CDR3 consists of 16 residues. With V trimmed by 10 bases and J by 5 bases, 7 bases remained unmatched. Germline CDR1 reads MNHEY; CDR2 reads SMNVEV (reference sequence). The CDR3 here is CATGTSGGAGTGELFF. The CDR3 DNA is TGTGCCACAGGGACTAGCGGGGGGGCAGGGACCGGGGAGCTGTTTTTT.

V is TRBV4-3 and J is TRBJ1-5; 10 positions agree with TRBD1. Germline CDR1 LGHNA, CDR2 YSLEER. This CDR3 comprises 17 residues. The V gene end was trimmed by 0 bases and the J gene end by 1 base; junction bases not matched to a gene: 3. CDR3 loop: CASSQETGGRSNQPQHF. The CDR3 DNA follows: TGCGCCAGCAGCCAAGAGACAGGGGGCAGGAGCAATCAGCCCCAGCATTTT.

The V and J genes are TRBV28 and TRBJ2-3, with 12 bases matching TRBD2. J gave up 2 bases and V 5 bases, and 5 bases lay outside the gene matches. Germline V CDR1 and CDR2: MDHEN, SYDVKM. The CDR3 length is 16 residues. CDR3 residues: CASSSGLAGPTDTQYF. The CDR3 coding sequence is TGTGCCAGCAGTAGTGGACTAGCGGGGCCCACAGATACGCAGTATTTT.

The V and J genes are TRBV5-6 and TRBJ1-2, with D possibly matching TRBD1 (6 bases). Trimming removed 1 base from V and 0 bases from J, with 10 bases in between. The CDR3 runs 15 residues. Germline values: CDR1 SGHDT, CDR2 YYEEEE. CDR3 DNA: TGTGCCAGCAGCTTGTCAGGGGCAACTAACTATGGCTACACCTTC. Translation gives CASSLSGATNYGYTF.

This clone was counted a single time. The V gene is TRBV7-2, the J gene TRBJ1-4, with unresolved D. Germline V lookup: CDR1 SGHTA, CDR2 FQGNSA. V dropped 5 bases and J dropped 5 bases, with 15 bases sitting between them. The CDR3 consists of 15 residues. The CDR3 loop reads CASSPQGQVNEKLFF. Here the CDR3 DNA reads TGTGCCAGCAGCCCCCAAGGCCAAGTGAATGAAAAACTGTTTTTT.

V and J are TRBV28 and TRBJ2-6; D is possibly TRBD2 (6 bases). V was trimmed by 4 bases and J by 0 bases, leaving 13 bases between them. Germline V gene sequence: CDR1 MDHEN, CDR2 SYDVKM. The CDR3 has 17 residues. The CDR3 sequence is CASSSTTGASGANVLTF. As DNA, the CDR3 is TGTGCCAGCAGTTCGACGACGGGAGCCTCTGGGGCCAACGTCCTGACTTTC. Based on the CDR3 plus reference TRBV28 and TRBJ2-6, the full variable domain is DVKVTQSSRYLVKRTGEKVFLECVQDMDHENMFWYRQDPGLGLRLIYFSYDVKMKEKGDIPEGYSVSREKKERFSLILESASTNQTSMYLCASSSTTGASGANVLTFGAGSRLTVL.

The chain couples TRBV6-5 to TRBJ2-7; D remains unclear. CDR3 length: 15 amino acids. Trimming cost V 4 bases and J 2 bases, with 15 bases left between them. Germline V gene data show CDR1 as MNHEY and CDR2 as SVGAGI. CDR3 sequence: CASSLTRASTYEQYF. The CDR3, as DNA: TGTGCCAGCAGTTTGACTCGAGCCTCTACCTACGAGCAGTACTTC.

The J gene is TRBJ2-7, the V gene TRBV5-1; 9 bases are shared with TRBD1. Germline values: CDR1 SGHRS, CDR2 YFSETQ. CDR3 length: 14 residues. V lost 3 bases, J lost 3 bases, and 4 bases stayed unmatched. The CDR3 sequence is CASSSRTGVYEQYF. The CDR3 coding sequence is TGCGCCAGCAGCTCCAGGACAGGGGTCTACGAGCAGTACTTC.

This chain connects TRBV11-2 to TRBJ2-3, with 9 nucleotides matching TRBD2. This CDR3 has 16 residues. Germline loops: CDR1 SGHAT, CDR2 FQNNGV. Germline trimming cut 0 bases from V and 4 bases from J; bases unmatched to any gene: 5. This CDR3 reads CASSLERGGAADTQYF. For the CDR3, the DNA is TGTGCCAGCAGCTTAGAGCGCGGGGGGGCTGCAGATACGCAGTATTTT.

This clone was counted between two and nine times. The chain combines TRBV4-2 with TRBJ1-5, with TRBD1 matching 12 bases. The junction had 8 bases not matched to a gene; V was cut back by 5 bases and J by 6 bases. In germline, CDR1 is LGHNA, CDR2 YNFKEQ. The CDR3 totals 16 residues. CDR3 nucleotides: TGTGCCAGCAGCGCCGGGACAGGGGGCTCGGGTCAGCCCCAGCATTTT. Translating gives CASSAGTGGSGQPQHF.